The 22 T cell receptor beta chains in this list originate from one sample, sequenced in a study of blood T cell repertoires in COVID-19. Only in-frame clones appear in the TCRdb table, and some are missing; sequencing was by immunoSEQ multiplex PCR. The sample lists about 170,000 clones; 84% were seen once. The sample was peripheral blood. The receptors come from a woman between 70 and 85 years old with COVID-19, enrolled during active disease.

This CDR3 is CASSPSGESSYEQYV. CDR3 DNA: TGTGCCAGCAGCCCGAGCGGGGAGAGCTCCTACGAGCAGTACGTC. The chain couples TRBV28 to TRBJ2-7; 7 nucleotides line up with TRBD2. Germline CDR1 reads MDHEN; CDR2 reads SYDVKM. The CDR3 totals 15 residues. Trimming removed 6 bases from V and 0 bases from J; junction bases left unmatched: 8.

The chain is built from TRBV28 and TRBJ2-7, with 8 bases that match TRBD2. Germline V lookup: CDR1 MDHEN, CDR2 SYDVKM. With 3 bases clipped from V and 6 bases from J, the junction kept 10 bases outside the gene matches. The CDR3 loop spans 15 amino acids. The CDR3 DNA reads TGTGCCAGCAGTTTCGGGGGGGGCGCGGGAGGCGAGCAGTACGTC. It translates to CASSFGGGAGGEQYV.

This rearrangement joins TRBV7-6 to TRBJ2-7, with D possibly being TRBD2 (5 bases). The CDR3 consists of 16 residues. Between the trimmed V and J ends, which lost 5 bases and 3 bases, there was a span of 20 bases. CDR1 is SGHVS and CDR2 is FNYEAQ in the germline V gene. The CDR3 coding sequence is TGTGCCAGCAGCCCGAGAGGAGGAGCCGGTATCTACGAGCAGTACTTC. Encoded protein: CASSPRGGAGIYEQYF. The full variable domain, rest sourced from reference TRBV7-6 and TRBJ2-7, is GAGVSQSPRYKVTKRGQDVALRCDPISGHVSLYWYRQALGQGPEFLTYFNYEAQQDKSGLPNDRFSAERPEGSISTLTIQRTEQRDSAMYRCASSPRGGAGIYEQYFGPGTRLTVT.

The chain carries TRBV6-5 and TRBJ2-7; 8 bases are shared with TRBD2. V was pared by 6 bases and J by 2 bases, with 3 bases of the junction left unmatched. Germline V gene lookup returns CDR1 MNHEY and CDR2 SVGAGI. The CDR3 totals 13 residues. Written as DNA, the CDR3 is TGTGCCAGCAGGGGCGGGGGGCCCTACGAGCAGTACGTC. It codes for CASRGGGPYEQYV.

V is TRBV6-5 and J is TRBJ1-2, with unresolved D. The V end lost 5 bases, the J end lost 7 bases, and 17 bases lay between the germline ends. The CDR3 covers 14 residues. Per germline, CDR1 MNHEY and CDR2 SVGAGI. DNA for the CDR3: TGTGCCAGCAGTCCTCCGGCCTCTGAGGCTGGCTACACCTTC. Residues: CASSPPASEAGYTF.

CDR3 coding DNA: TGTGCCAGCAGCCCCTACCCTCGACAGGGTGCTGAAGCTTTCTTT. Translating it yields CASSPYPRQGAEAFF. This rearrangement joins TRBV19 to TRBJ1-1; 7 nucleotides match TRBD1. CDR1 is LNHDA, CDR2 SQIVND, per germline (reference sequence). This CDR3 contains 15 residues. V was clipped by 9 bases and J by 6 bases; unmatched bases: 16.

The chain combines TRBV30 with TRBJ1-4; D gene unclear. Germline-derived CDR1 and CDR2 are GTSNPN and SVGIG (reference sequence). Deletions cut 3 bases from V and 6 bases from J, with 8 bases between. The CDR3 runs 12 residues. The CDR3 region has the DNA TGTGCCTGGAGGTCGGAGGATGAAAAACTGTTTTTT. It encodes CAWRSEDEKLFF.

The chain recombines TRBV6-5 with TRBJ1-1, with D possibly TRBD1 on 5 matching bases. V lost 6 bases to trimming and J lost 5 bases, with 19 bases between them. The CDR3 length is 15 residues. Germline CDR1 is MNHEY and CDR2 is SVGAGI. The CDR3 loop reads CASRPGDSRQTEAFF. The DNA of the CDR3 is TGTGCCAGCAGACCGGGGGATTCCCGACAGACTGAAGCTTTCTTT.

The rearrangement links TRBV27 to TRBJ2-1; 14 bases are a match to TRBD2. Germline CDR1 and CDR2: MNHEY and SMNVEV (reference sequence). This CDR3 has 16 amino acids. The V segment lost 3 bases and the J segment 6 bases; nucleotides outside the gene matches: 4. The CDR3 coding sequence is TGTGCCAGCAGTTTTAGGGGACTAGCGGGAGTCAATGAGCAGTTCTTC. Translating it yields CASSFRGLAGVNEQFF.

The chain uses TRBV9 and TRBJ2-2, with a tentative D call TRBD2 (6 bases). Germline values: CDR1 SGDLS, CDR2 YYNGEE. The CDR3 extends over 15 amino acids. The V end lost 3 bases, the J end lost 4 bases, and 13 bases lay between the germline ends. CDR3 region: CASSADYRPTGELFF. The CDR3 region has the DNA TGTGCCAGCAGCGCGGACTACAGGCCCACCGGGGAGCTGTTTTTT.

The CDR3 protein is CASSQERLSFTEAFF. CDR3 sequence (DNA): TGTGCCAGCAGCCAAGAGAGGCTATCCTTCACTGAAGCTTTCTTT. The V call is TRBV14, the J call TRBJ1-1; no clear D. Trimming left V 0 bases short and J 4 bases short, with 12 bases between. The CDR3 runs to 15 residues. Per germline, CDR1 SGHDN and CDR2 FVKESK.

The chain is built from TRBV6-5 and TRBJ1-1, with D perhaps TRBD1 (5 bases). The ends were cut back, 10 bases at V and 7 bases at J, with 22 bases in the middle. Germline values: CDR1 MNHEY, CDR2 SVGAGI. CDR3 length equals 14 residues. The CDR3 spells CATVGLGPLIEAFF. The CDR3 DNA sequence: TGTGCCACCGTGGGACTGGGACCTCTCATTGAAGCTTTCTTT.

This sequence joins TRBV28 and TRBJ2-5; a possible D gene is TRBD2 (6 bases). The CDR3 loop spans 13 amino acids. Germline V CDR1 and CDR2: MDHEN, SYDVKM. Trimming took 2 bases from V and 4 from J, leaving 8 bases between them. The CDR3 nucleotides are TGTGCCAGCAGTTTAGGAGGGCGAGAGACCCAGTACTTC. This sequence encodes CASSLGGRETQYF.

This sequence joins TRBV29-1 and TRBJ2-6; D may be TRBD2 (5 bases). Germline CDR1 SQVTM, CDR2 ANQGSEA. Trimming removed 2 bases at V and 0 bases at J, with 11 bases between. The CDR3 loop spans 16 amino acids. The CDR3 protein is CSVEWYSGSGANVLTF. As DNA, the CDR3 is TGCAGCGTTGAATGGTACAGCGGCTCTGGGGCCAACGTCCTGACTTTC. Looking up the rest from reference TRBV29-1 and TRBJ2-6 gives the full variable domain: SAVISQKPSRDICQRGTSLTIQCQVDSQVTMMFWYRQQPGQSLTLIATANQGSEATYESGFVIDKFPISRPNLTFSTLTVSNMSPEDSSIYLCSVEWYSGSGANVLTFGAGSRLTVL.

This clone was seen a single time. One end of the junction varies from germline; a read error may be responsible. The chain's CDR3 is CASSLAGGPHF. CDR3 nucleotide sequence: TGTGCCAGCAGCCTAGCGGGAGGGCCGCATTTT. The V gene is TRBV7-9, the J gene TRBJ2-3; 12 positions agree with TRBD2. Germline V gene sequence: CDR1 SEHNR, CDR2 FQNEAQ (reference sequence). The CDR3 sequence is 11 residues long.

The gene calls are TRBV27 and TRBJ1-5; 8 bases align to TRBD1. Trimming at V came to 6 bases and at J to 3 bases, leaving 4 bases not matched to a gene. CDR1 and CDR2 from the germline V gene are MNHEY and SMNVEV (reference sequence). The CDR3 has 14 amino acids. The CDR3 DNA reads TGTGCCAGCAGACTACAGGGGGTCAATCAGCCCCAGCATTTT. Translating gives CASRLQGVNQPQHF.

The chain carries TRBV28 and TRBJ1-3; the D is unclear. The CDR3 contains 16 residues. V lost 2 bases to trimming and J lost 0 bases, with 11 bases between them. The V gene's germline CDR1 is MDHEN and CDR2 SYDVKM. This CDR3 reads CASSLPAVFSGNTIYF. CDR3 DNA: TGTGCCAGCAGTTTACCGGCGGTTTTCTCTGGAAACACCATATATTTT.

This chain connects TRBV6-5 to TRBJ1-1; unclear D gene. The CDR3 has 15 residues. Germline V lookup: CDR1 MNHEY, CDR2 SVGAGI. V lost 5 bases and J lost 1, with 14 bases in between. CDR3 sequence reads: CASSPRLVENTEAFF. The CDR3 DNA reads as TGTGCCAGCAGTCCACGACTGGTTGAGAACACTGAAGCTTTCTTT.

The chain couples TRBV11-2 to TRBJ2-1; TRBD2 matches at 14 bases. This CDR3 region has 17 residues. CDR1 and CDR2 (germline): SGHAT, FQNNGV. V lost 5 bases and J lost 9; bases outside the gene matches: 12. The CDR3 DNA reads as TGTGCCAGCAGCCGACTAGCGGGAGGGCTTTCGGAGAGTGAGCAGTTCTTC. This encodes CASSRLAGGLSESEQFF.

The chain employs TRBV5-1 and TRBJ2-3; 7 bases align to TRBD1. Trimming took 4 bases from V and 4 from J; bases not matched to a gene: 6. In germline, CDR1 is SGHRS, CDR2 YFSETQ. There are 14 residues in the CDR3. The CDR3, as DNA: TGCGCCAGCAGCCCGAGACAGGGCGCAGATACGCAGTATTTT. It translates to CASSPRQGADTQYF.

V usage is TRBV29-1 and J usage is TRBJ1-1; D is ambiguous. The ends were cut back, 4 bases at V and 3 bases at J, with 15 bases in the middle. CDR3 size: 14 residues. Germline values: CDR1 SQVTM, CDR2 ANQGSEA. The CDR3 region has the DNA TGCAGCGTTGGGGCCGGAGGTTTGGACACTGAAGCTTTCTTT. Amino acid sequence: CSVGAGGLDTEAFF.

Here the CDR3 reads CASSHSDSTEAFF. CDR3 sequence (DNA): TGTGCCAGCTCACACTCGGACAGCACTGAAGCTTTCTTT. The chain employs TRBV18 and TRBJ1-1; D is possibly TRBD1 (6 bases). Germline V gene data show CDR1 as KGHSH and CDR2 as LQKENI. The CDR3 has 13 amino acids. Trimming removed 4 bases from V and 4 bases from J, with 10 bases in between.